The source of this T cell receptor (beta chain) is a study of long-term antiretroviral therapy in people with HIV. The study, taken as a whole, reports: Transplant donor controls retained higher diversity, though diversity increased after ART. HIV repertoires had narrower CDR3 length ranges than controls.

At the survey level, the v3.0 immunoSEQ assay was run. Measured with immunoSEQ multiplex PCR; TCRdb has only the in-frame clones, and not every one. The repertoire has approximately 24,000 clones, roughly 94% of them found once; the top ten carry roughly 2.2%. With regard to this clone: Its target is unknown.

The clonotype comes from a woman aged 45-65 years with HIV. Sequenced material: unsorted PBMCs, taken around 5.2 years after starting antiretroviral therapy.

The CDR3 here is CASSQGLRNQPQHF. As DNA, the CDR3 is TGCGCCAGCAGCCAAGGATTACGCAATCAGCCCCAGCATTTT. This chain links TRBV4-1 with TRBJ1-5; no firm D call. The CDR3 spans 14 residues. Trimming pared 1 base from V and 2 bases from J, leaving 6 bases between. CDR1 and CDR2 from the germline V gene are MGHRA and YSYEKL.